This T cell receptor (beta chain) was observed in a study of beta chain features in type 1 diabetes. Remarks on this clone: Its antigen remains unidentified.

Expressed TCRB transcripts were sequenced after all isolated RNA was converted to cDNA. Using immunoSEQ multiplex PCR, the repertoire was profiled, and TCRdb retains in-frame clones only, with some absent. The sample records around 150,000 clones, around 8% being singletons. Findings and limits, study-wide: Among all four CD4+ subsets, Type 1 diabetes patients had TCRB CDR3s that were moderately but significantly shorter.

In germline, CDR1 is SGHTA, CDR2 FQGNSA. The CDR3 has 16 residues. The V and J ends lost 1 base and 9 bases respectively, with 19 bases between them. The source of this sequence is a woman aged 18-29 years with type 1 diabetes. The sample consisted of central memory CD4+ T cells from blood. The chain recombines TRBV7-2 with TRBJ2-1, with a weak D call TRBD2 (6 bases). DNA for the CDR3: TGTGCCAGCAGCTTAGGCCGGAGGGGCCCCCCGAGTGAGCAGTTCTTC. Amino acids: CASSLGRRGPPSEQFF.